This T cell receptor (beta chain) is from a study of shared clonotypes between healthy human individuals. Study information: With ages of 18 to 49, the donors were a couple of women and a few men.

The germline CDR1 and CDR2 sequences are SQVTM and ANQGSEA. The CDR3 length is 16 residues. After removal of 5 bases from V and 4 bases from J, the junction contained 11 bases not matched to a gene. Method: immunoSEQ multiplex PCR; TCRdb's copy keeps in-frame clones and lacks some. The profile covers 2 million to 3 million clones, with over 85% appearing a single time and 0.36% taken by the ten largest. The V call is TRBV29-1, the J call TRBJ2-1; 10 positions match TRBD1. The material sequenced was naive CD4+ T cells from PBMCs. Subset: CD45RA+ positively selected. The TCR originated in a man between 18 and 29 years old in good health. Some clones in this sample may be carry-over from other donors' samples. CDR3 DNA: TGCAGCGTTTTCCCCGGGACAGGGGAGTCTTACAATGAGCAGTTCTTC. It codes for CSVFPGTGESYNEQFF.